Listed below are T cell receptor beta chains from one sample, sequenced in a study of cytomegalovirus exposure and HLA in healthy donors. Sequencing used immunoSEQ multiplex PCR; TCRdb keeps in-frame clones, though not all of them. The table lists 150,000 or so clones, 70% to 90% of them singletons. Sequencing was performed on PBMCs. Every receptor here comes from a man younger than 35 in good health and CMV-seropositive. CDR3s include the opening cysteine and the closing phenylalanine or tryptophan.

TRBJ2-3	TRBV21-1	CASSRGPPDTQYF
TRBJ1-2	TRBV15	CATSRPKMTGTDF
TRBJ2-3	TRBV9	CASSVSDFYTDTQYF
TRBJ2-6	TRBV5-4	CASSLDMGHSGANVLTF
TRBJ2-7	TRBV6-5	CAGNQGMGDEQYF
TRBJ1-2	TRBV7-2	CASSVDNHYGYTF
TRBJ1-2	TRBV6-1	CASSGIQGDGYTF
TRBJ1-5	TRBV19	CASSGGEEHQPQHF
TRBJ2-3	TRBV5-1	CASSLDSVTTDTQYF
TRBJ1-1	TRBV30	CAWSRQGHFVYTEAFF
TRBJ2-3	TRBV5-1	CASKTGTSRTDTQYF
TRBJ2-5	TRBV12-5	CASGLGSGGPETQYF
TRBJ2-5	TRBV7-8	CASSSTGGKLETQYF
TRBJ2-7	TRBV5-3	CARSFGGDRGFQQYF
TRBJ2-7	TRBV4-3	CASSREVLHEQYF
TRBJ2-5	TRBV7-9	CASSSGTVKWEQYF
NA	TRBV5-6	CASSSGTGVSYEQYF
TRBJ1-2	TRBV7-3	CASSEGGGSGGYTF
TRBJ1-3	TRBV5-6	CASSLDRFGNTIYF
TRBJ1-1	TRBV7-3	CASSPQANTEAFF
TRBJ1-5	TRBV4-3	CASSQAPNSNQPQHF
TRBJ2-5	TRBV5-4	CASSLGLGLAGGRGETQYF
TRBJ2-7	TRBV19	CASSIGRRRPYEQYF
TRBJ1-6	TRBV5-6	CANSLLRDRGYNSPLHF
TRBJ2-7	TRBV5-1	CASTDMGGEQYF
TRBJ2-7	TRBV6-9	CASSYPGQPYEQYF
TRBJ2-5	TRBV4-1	CASSQDGLAGVQETQYF
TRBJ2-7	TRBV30	CAWSVSLYEQYF
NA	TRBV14	CASSQPRGQASYEQYF